The 11 T cell receptor beta chains below were found in one sample sequenced in a study of OX40 agonist ivuxolimab in advanced cancers. Generated by immunoSEQ multiplex PCR, the TCRdb table keeps only in-frame clones and is missing some. This sample has roughly 29,000 clones, with around nine tenths found just once. The sequences come from CD4+ or CD8+ T cells sorted from blood, collected in a trial of the OX40 agonist ivuxolimab. All receptors come from an adult with an advanced solid tumor such as melanoma, head and neck, liver or kidney cancer.

This chain uses TRBV6-5 with TRBJ1-2; D gene uncertain. Between the trimmed V and J ends, which lost 8 bases and 14 bases, there was a span of 21 bases. Germline values: CDR1 MNHEY, CDR2 SVGAGI. The CDR3 loop spans 12 amino acids. CDR3 amino acids: CASGAGLEDFTF. In nucleotides, the CDR3 is TGTGCCAGCGGCGCTGGGTTGGAAGATTTTACCTTC.

The chain has TRBV27 and TRBJ2-3; D gene uncertain. This CDR3 spans 13 amino acids. Germline loops: CDR1 MNHEY, CDR2 SMNVEV (reference sequence). V lost 4 bases and J lost 2, with 7 bases in between. The CDR3 is CASSWATTDTQYF. For the CDR3, the DNA is TGTGCCAGCAGTTGGGCTACCACAGATACGCAGTATTTT.

The V and J genes are TRBV5-1 and TRBJ2-2; tentative D call: TRBD2 (6 bases). CDR1 and CDR2 from the germline V gene are SGHRS and YFSETQ. Trimming removed 4 bases at V and 0 bases at J, with 10 bases between. This CDR3 has 15 amino acids. The CDR3 is CASSGLAPNTGELFF. CDR3 coding DNA: TGCGCCAGCAGCGGGCTAGCGCCGAACACCGGGGAGCTGTTTTTT.

The chain joins TRBV2 to TRBJ1-2; 10 bases are shared with TRBD1. CDR1 SNHLY and CDR2 FYNNEI come from the germline V gene. The CDR3 is made up of 15 amino acids. The V and J ends lost 5 bases and 3 bases, in that order; junction bases with no gene match: 6. The CDR3 DNA reads TGTGCCAGCAGTCCTTGGACAGGGGGGTACTATGGCTACACCTTC. Protein sequence: CASSPWTGGYYGYTF.

The CDR3: CASSLIRDRGHRYGYTF. The CDR3 DNA reads TGTGCCAGCAGTTTGATCCGGGACAGGGGGCACCGGTATGGCTACACCTTC. This chain connects TRBV28 to TRBJ1-2; 12 bases are shared with TRBD1. This CDR3 has 17 amino acids. V gave up 3 bases and J gave up 5 bases; unmatched junction bases: 10. CDR1 is MDHEN and CDR2 is SYDVKM in the germline V gene.

The CDR3 reads CASSLGGGTEAFF. CDR3 nucleotides: TGTGCCAGCAGCTTAGGTGGGGGGACTGAAGCTTTCTTT. J is TRBJ1-1 and V is TRBV13, with D possibly being TRBD1 (5 bases). Trimming cost V 0 bases and J 5 bases, with 7 bases left between them. Germline V gene data show CDR1 as PRHDT and CDR2 as FYEKMQ (reference sequence). The CDR3 loop spans 13 amino acids. The full variable domain, in which reference TRBV13 and TRBJ1-1 provide the parts outside the CDR3, is AAGVIQSPRHLIKEKRETATLKCYPIPRHDTVYWYQQGPGQDPQFLISFYEKMQSDKGSIPDRFSAQQFSDYHSELNMSSLELGDSALYFCASSLGGGTEAFFGQGTRLTVV.

V and J are TRBV11-3 and TRBJ1-1, with D maybe TRBD1 (6 bases). This CDR3 spans 17 amino acids. CDR1 SGHNT and CDR2 YENEEA come from the germline V gene. The V gene lost 1 base and the J gene lost 3 bases, with 18 bases spanning the gap. CDR3 sequence (DNA): TGTGCCAGCAGCTTAGTTGGCAGGGGAGGTTCGGACACTGAAGCTTTCTTT. It translates to CASSLVGRGGSDTEAFF.

V gene TRBV6-4 combines with J gene TRBJ1-2, with D possibly TRBD1 on 6 matching bases. This CDR3 has 13 residues. The germline V gene encodes CDR1 MRHNA and CDR2 SNTAGT. V was trimmed by 6 bases and J by 8 bases, leaving 16 bases between them. The CDR3 DNA sequence: TGTGCCAGCAGCTTAGACAGGTCTAACGGCTACACCTTC. Amino acids: CASSLDRSNGYTF.

In this sample, this clone turned up a few times. The chain uses TRBV6-5 and TRBJ1-1; TRBD1 is a possible D gene (5 bases). This CDR3 comprises 13 residues. The V end lost 0 bases, the J end lost 7 bases, and 9 bases lay between the germline ends. The germline gives CDR1 MNHEY, CDR2 SVGAGI. The CDR3 sequence is CASSYSPRVEAFF. Here the CDR3 DNA reads TGTGCCAGCAGTTACTCGCCCAGGGTTGAAGCTTTCTTT.

The J gene is TRBJ2-3, the V gene TRBV4-2; 10 positions match TRBD2. V shed 0 bases and J 4 bases; nucleotides not matched to a gene: 4. This CDR3 is 16 amino acids long. Per the germline V gene, CDR1 is LGHNA and CDR2 is YNFKEQ. CDR3 nucleotides: TGTGCCAGCAGCCAAGAAGCCAGCGGGAGGGCAGATACGCAGTATTTT. Its protein product is CASSQEASGRADTQYF.

This chain joins TRBV28 and TRBJ2-1, with D uncertain. The CDR3 has 12 residues. Trimming removed 3 bases at V and 10 bases at J, with 10 bases between. The germline gives CDR1 MDHEN, CDR2 SYDVKM. In DNA form, the CDR3 reads TGTGCCAGCAGTTTCTCAGATGTAGAGCAGTTCTTC. Its translation is CASSFSDVEQFF.